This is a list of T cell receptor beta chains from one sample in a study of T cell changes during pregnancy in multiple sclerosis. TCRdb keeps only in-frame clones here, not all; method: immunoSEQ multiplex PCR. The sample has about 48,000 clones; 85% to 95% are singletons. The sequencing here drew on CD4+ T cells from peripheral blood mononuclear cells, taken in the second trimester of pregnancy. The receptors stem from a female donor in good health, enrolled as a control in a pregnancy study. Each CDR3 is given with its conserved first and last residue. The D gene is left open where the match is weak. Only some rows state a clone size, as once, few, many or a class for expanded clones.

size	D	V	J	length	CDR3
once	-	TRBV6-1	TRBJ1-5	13	CASRGTQYQPQHF
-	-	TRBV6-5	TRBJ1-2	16	CASSYSRGSTNYGYTF
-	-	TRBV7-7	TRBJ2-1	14	CASSLFSGSNEQFF
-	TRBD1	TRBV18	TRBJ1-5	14	CASSRTGNNQPQHF
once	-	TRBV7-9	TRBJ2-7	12	CASRRADYEQYF
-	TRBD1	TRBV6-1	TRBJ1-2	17	CASSELVRGQTNYGYTF
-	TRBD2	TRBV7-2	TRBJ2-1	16	CASSLEGAGVKLEQFF
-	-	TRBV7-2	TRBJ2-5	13	CASSLGGRETQYF
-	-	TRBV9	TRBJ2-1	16	CASIRGRGKSYNEQFF
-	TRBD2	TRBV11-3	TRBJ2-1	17	CASSLGFSSGAYNEQFF
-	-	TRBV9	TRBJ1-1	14	CASSGGIEGTEAFF